The clone carrying this T cell receptor (beta chain) was seen many times. The time point is: sample taken at primary tumor resection. This sample is drawn from a study of spatial heterogeneity in lung cancer. The germline CDR1 and CDR2 sequences are SGHRS and YFSETQ. This CDR3 region has 14 residues. V shed 1 base, J shed 8 bases, and the junction held 6 bases outside the gene matches. On each TCR cDNA molecule, a unique molecular identifier was present. MiXCR was run by TCRdb on the 5' RACE reads, yielding one entry per CDR3 protein. Of about 61,000 distinct CDR3 sequences listed, approximately 6.3% are singletons.

The sample was PBMCs, taken at surgery. This receptor was identified in a female donor with early-stage non-small cell lung cancer. The chain is built from TRBV5-1 and TRBJ1-1; 9 bases fit TRBD1. The CDR3: CASSLWTGADEAFF. CDR3 sequence (DNA): TGCGCCAGCAGCTTGTGGACAGGGGCGGACGAAGCTTTCTTT.